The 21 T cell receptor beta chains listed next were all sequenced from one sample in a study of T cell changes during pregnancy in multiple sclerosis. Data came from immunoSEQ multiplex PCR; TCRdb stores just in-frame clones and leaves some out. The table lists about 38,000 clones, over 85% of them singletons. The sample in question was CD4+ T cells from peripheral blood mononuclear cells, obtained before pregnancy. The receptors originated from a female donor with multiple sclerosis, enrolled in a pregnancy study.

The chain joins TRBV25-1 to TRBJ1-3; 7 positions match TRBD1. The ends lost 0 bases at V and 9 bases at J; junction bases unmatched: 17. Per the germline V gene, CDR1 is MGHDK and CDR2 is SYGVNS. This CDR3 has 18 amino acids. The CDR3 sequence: CASSEYRFGTAVKGTIYF. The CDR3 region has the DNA TGTGCCAGCAGTGAATATAGGTTCGGGACAGCGGTAAAGGGCACCATATATTTT.

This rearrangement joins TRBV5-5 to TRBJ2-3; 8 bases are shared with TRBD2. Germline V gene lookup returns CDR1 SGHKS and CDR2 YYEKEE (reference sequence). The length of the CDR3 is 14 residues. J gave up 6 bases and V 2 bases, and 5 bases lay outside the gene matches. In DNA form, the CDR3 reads TGTGCCAGCAGCTTCAGGACTAGCCGGGATACGCAGTATTTT. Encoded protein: CASSFRTSRDTQYF.

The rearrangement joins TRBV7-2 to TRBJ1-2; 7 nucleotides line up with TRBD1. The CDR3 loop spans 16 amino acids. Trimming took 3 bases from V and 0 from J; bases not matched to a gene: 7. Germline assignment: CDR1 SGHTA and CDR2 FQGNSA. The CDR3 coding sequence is TGTGCCAGCAGCTTTACGACAGGGTACCCTAACTATGGCTACACCTTC. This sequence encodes CASSFTTGYPNYGYTF.

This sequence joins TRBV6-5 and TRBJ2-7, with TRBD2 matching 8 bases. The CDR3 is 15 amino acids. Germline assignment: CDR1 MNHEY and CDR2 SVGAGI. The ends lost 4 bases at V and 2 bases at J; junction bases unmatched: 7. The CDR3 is CASSWSSGGTYEQYF. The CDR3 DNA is TGTGCCAGCAGTTGGTCCAGCGGGGGAACCTACGAGCAGTACTTC.

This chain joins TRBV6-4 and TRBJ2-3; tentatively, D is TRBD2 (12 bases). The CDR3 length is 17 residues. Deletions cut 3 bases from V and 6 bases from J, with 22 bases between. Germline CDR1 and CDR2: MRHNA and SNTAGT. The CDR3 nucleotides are TGTGCCAGCAGTGAAGGACTAGCGGGACAGGGGGTGGATACGCAGTATTTT. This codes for CASSEGLAGQGVDTQYF.

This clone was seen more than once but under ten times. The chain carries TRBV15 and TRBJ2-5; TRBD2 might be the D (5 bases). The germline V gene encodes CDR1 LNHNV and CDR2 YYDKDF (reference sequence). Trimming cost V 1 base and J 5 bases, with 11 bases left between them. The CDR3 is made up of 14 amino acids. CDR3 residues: CATSRVGGRETQYF. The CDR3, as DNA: TGTGCCACCAGCAGAGTAGGAGGACGGGAGACCCAGTACTTC.

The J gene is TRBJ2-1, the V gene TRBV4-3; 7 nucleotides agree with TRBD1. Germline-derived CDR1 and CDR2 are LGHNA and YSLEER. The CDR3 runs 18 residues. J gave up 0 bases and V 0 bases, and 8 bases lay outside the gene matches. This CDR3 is CASSQDFRTGRSYNEQFF. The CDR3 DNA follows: TGCGCCAGCAGCCAAGATTTCAGGACAGGCCGCTCCTACAATGAGCAGTTCTTC.

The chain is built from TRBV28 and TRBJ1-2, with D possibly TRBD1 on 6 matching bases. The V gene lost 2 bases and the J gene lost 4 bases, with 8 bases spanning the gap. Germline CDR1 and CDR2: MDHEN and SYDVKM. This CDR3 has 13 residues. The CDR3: CASSLGGTYGYTF. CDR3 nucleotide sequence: TGTGCCAGCAGTTTAGGGGGCACCTATGGCTACACCTTC.

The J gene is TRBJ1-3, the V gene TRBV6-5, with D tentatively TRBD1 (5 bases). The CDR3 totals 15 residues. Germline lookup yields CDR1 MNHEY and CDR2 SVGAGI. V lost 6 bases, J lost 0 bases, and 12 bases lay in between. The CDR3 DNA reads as TGTGCCAGCAGCCCCGGGGGGGGCTCTGGAAACACCATATATTTT. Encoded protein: CASSPGGGSGNTIYF.

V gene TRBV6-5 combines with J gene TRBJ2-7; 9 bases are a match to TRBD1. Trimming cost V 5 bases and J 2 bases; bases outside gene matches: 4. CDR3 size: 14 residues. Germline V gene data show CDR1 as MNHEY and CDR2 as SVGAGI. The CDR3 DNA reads TGTGCCAGCAGTACTGGGGACAGGGCCTACGAGCAGTACTTC. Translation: CASSTGDRAYEQYF.

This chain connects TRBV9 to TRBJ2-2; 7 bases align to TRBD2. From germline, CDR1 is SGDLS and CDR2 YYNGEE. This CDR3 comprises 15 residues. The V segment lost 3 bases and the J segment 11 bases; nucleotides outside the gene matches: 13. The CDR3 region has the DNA TGTGCCAGCAGCGAGGCTCGGAGCGGGGCTTTCGAGCTGTTTTTT. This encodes CASSEARSGAFELFF.

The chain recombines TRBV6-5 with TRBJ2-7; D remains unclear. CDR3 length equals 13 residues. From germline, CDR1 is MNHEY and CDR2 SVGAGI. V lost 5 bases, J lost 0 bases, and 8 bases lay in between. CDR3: CASSLGSSYEQYF. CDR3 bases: TGTGCCAGCAGTCTGGGCAGCTCCTACGAGCAGTACTTC.

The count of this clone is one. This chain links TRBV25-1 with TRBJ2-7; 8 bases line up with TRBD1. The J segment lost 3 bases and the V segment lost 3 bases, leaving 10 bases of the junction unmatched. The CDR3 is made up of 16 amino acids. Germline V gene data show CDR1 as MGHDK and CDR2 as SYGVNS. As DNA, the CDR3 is TGTGCCAGCAGTGATCGAAACGCAGGACAGGGCTACGAGCAGTACTTC. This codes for CASSDRNAGQGYEQYF.

CDR3 region: CASSDGGQTNEKLFF. The CDR3 nucleotides are TGTGCCAGCAGCGACGGGGGGCAGACTAATGAAAAACTGTTTTTT. The V and J genes are TRBV5-6 and TRBJ1-4; weak D call: TRBD1 (6 bases). There are 15 residues in the CDR3. Trimming left V 4 bases short and J 2 bases short, with 12 bases between. The germline CDR1 and CDR2 sequences are SGHDT and YYEEEE.

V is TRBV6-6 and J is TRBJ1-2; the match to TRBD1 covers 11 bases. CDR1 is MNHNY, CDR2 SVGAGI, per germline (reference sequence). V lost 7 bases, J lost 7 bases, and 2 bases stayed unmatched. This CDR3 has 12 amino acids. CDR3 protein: CASTGTGGGYTF. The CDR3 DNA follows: TGTGCCAGCACCGGGACAGGGGGTGGCTACACCTTC.

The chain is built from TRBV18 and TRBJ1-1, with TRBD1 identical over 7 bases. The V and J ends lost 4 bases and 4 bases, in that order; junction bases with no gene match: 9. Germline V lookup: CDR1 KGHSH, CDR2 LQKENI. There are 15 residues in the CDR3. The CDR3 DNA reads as TGTGCCAGCTCACTCCGACAGGGCCAGGGCACTGAAGCTTTCTTT. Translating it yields CASSLRQGQGTEAFF.

The CDR3 DNA reads TGTGCCTGGAGTGTACTAAGGGTGGGAGTATGGGGAAACACCATATATTTT. Encoded protein: CAWSVLRVGVWGNTIYF. The V call is TRBV30, the J call TRBJ1-3, with D uncertain. Germline V gives CDR1 GTSNPN, CDR2 SVGIG (reference sequence). Trimming took off 0 bases at V and 4 bases at J, with 19 bases between the two ends. The CDR3 is 17 amino acids.

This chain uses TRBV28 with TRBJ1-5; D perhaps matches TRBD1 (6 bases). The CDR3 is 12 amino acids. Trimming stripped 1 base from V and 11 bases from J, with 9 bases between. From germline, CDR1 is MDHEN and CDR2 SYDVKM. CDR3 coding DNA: TGTGCCAGCAGTTTATCCCAGGGGTCCCAGCATTTT. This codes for CASSLSQGSQHF. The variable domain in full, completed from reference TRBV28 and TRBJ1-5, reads DVKVTQSSRYLVKRTGEKVFLECVQDMDHENMFWYRQDPGLGLRLIYFSYDVKMKEKGDIPEGYSVSREKKERFSLILESASTNQTSMYLCASSLSQGSQHFGDGTRLSIL.

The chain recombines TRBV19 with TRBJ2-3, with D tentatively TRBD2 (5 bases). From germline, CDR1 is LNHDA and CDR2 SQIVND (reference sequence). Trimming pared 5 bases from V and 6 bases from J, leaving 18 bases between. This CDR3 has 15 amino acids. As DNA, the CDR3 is TGTGCCAGTAGTGCCTCGGACTTAAGTCCGGATACGCAGTATTTT. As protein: CASSASDLSPDTQYF.

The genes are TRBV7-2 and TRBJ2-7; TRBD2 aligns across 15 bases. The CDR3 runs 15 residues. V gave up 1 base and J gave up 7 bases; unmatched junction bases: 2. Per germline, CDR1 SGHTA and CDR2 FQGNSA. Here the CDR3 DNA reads TGTGCCAGCAGCTTAGTGGGGACTAGCGGGGGGGAGCAGTACTTC. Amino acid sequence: CASSLVGTSGGEQYF.

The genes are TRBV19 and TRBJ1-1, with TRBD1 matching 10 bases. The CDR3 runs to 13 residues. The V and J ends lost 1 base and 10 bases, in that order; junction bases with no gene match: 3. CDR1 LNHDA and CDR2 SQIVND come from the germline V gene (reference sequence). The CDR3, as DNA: TGTGCCAGTAGTATAGGCGGGACAGGGGCAGCTTTCTTT. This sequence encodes CASSIGGTGAAFF.